What follows are 29 T cell receptor beta chains derived from one specimen sequenced in a study of T cells in localized non-small cell lung cancer (dated by TCRdb to about 2020). The library relied on the immunoSEQ multiplex PCR assay. TCRdb obtained this table from immuneACCESS and retained in-frame rearrangements with V and J assigned. These tables miss some clones; where compared with another copy, unresolved V genes account for less than half of the shortfall, and the remainder is unexplained. The sample data list fewer than 45,000 clones, and over 70% of these were observed just once. The biggest ten clones account for around a sixth of the sample. The starting material was peripheral blood, obtained before any cancer treatment. The receptors were sampled from a male donor at least 60 years old with stage III squamous cell lung carcinoma.

The chain couples TRBV29-1 to TRBJ2-1, with D tentatively TRBD2 (6 bases). V was clipped by 4 bases and J by 7 bases, with 14 bases between them. CDR1 is SQVTM, CDR2 ANQGSEA, per germline. CDR3 length: 13 amino acids. CDR3 protein: CSVGGELANEQFF. As DNA, the CDR3 is TGCAGCGTTGGGGGGGAACTGGCAAATGAGCAGTTCTTC.

V gene TRBV7-9 combines with J gene TRBJ2-1; the match to TRBD1 covers 9 bases. CDR1 and CDR2 from the germline V gene are SEHNR and FQNEAQ (reference sequence). V shed 1 base, J shed 12 bases, and the junction held 7 bases outside the gene matches. This CDR3 contains 14 residues. The CDR3 coding sequence is TGTGCCAGCAGCTTAGAGGGACCGGGACAGGGGCAGTTCTTC. Encoded protein: CASSLEGPGQGQFF.

The genes are TRBV5-1 and TRBJ1-1; weak D call: TRBD1 (6 bases). The CDR3 has 14 residues. V was pared by 1 base and J by 5 bases, with 12 bases between. The germline CDR1 and CDR2 sequences are SGHRS and YFSETQ. CDR3 bases: TGCGCCAGCAGCTTGAGTGGGGGCTGGACTGAAGCTTTCTTT. This encodes CASSLSGGWTEAFF.

This chain joins TRBV7-7 and TRBJ2-3; D perhaps matches TRBD2 (5 bases). This CDR3 is built from 13 residues. CDR1 and CDR2 (germline): SSHAT, FNYEAQ (reference sequence). The V and J ends lost 2 bases and 6 bases respectively, with 9 bases between them. The CDR3, as DNA: TGTGCCAGCAGCTTACGACTAAGGGATACGCAGTATTTT. Translating it yields CASSLRLRDTQYF.

The J gene is TRBJ1-1, the V gene TRBV9, with 8 bases lining up with TRBD1. Germline lookup yields CDR1 SGDLS and CDR2 YYNGEE. Trimming at V came to 4 bases and at J to 3 bases, leaving 5 bases not matched to a gene. The CDR3 spans 14 residues. CDR3 bases: TGTGCCAGCAGCTTGACAGGGGACCACACTGAAGCTTTCTTT. Amino acid sequence: CASSLTGDHTEAFF. The full variable domain, with the rest looked up from reference TRBV9 and TRBJ1-1, is DSGVTQTPKHLITATGQRVTLRCSPRSGDLSVYWYQQSLDQGLQFLIQYYNGEERAKGNILERFSAQQFPDLHSELNLSSLELGDSALYFCASSLTGDHTEAFFGQGTRLTVV.

V gene TRBV11-2 combines with J gene TRBJ2-1; no firm D call. V lost 4 bases, J lost 9 bases, and 13 bases lay in between. Germline V lookup: CDR1 SGHAT, CDR2 FQNNGV. The CDR3 has 13 residues. CDR3 bases: TGTGCCAGCAGCTCAAGTCCAGTCCTTGAGCAGTTCTTC. Amino acid sequence: CASSSSPVLEQFF. The full variable domain, in which reference TRBV11-2 and TRBJ2-1 provide the parts outside the CDR3, is EAGVAQSPRYKIIEKRQSVAFWCNPISGHATLYWYQQILGQGPKLLIQFQNNGVVDDSQLPKDRFSAERLKGVDSTLKIQPAKLEDSAVYLCASSSSPVLEQFFGPGTRLTVL.

This chain connects TRBV6-6 to TRBJ2-1, with TRBD2 matching over 11 bases. The CDR3 extends over 15 amino acids. Germline values: CDR1 MNHNY, CDR2 SVGAGI (reference sequence). The trim removed 6 bases at V and 8 bases at J, leaving 9 bases unmatched. Here the CDR3 reads CASRLGGTSGDEQFF. CDR3 DNA sequence: TGTGCCAGCAGATTGGGGGGGACTAGCGGCGATGAGCAGTTCTTC.

The V call is TRBV6-1, the J call TRBJ2-5; 9 bases match TRBD2. The CDR3 is 16 residues long. Germline V CDR1 and CDR2: MNHNS, SASEGT. V lost 1 base and J lost 4; bases outside the gene matches: 7. The CDR3 here is CASSEVLAGVGETQYF. As DNA, the CDR3 is TGTGCCAGCAGTGAAGTCTTAGCGGGGGTGGGAGAGACCCAGTACTTC.

DNA for the CDR3: TGTGCCAGCAGCCAAGGTGCAGGAAACTATGGCTACACCTTC. Translation: CASSQGAGNYGYTF. This chain connects TRBV5-6 to TRBJ1-2; D not certain. CDR3 length equals 14 residues. Trimming removed 4 bases from V and 2 bases from J, with 12 bases in between. The germline gives CDR1 SGHDT, CDR2 YYEEEE.

The J gene is TRBJ1-5, the V gene TRBV5-5; 9 positions agree with TRBD1. Trimming removed 4 bases from V and 0 bases from J; junction bases left unmatched: 5. The germline V gene encodes CDR1 SGHKS and CDR2 YYEKEE (reference sequence). This CDR3 comprises 16 residues. This chain's CDR3 is CASSPGTGTSNQPQHF. CDR3 in DNA: TGTGCCAGCAGCCCCGGGACAGGGACTAGCAATCAGCCCCAGCATTTT.

This clone was observed once. The V gene is TRBV2, the J gene TRBJ2-2; no firm D call. CDR3 length: 14 residues. Trimming shortened V by 2 bases and J by 4 bases, and 8 bases separated the two germline ends. Germline V gives CDR1 SNHLY, CDR2 FYNNEI. CDR3 amino acids: CASSESDLTGELFF. The CDR3, as DNA: TGTGCCAGCAGTGAATCGGACCTCACCGGGGAGCTGTTTTTT.

This clone was seen a handful of times. The rearrangement joins TRBV9 to TRBJ2-7; possibly TRBD1 for D (7 bases). V was trimmed by 0 bases and J by 6 bases, leaving 13 bases between them. Germline-derived CDR1 and CDR2 are SGDLS and YYNGEE. The CDR3 runs 14 residues. DNA for the CDR3: TGTGCCAGCAGCGTAGTGGAGGGGGCGGGCGAGCAGTACTTC. Its protein is CASSVVEGAGEQYF. The whole variable domain, remainder taken from reference TRBV9 and TRBJ2-7, is DSGVTQTPKHLITATGQRVTLRCSPRSGDLSVYWYQQSLDQGLQFLIQYYNGEERAKGNILERFSAQQFPDLHSELNLSSLELGDSALYFCASSVVEGAGEQYFGPGTRLTVT.

This clone was recorded a few times. This rearrangement joins TRBV19 to TRBJ2-2; 10 bases are shared with TRBD2. V lost 5 bases, J lost 3 bases, and 3 bases stayed unmatched. From germline, CDR1 is LNHDA and CDR2 SQIVND (reference sequence). The CDR3 has 15 amino acids. CDR3 residues: CASSRLAGDTGELFF. In DNA form, the CDR3 reads TGTGCCAGTAGTCGCCTAGCGGGAGACACCGGGGAGCTGTTTTTT.

The rearrangement joins TRBV5-1 to TRBJ2-5; 8 bases match TRBD1. The trim removed 6 bases at V and 2 bases at J, leaving 3 bases unmatched. The CDR3 covers 13 residues. The germline CDR1 and CDR2 sequences are SGHRS and YFSETQ. In nucleotides, the CDR3 is TGCGCCAGCAAACAGGGGGATCAAGAGACCCAGTACTTC. Protein product: CASKQGDQETQYF.

This sequence joins TRBV5-1 and TRBJ2-7; no clear D gene. Trimming stripped 0 bases from V and 0 bases from J, with 7 bases between. This CDR3 region has 14 residues. CDR1 and CDR2 (germline): SGHRS, YFSETQ. The CDR3 protein is CASSLDANSYEQYF. The CDR3 bases are TGCGCCAGCAGCTTGGATGCCAACTCCTACGAGCAGTACTTC. The entire variable domain, with the rest obtained from reference TRBV5-1 and TRBJ2-7, is as follows: KAGVTQTPRYLIKTRGQQVTLSCSPISGHRSVSWYQQTPGQGLQFLFEYFSETQRNKGNFPGRFSGRQFSNSRSEMNVSTLELGDSALYLCASSLDANSYEQYFGPGTRLTVT.

This clone was observed a handful of times. The CDR3 is CAWSFRYNEQFF. CDR3 coding DNA: TGTGCCTGGAGTTTTCGCTACAATGAGCAGTTCTTC. V usage is TRBV30 and J usage is TRBJ2-1; D not certain. Germline-derived CDR1 and CDR2 are GTSNPN and SVGIG (reference sequence). CDR3 length: 12 amino acids. Between the trimmed V and J ends, which lost 2 bases and 3 bases, there was a span of 5 bases.

This clone was found a few times. This chain connects TRBV7-9 to TRBJ1-2, with a tentative D call TRBD1 (6 bases). The CDR3 spans 17 residues. Germline V gives CDR1 SEHNR, CDR2 FQNEAQ (reference sequence). V was cut by 4 bases and J by 1 base, with 19 bases left in between. As DNA, the CDR3 is TGTGCCAGCAGCTCACGAGGACAGATATCGGTTAACTATGGCTACACCTTC. It codes for CASSSRGQISVNYGYTF.

This sequence joins TRBV6-1 and TRBJ1-3; 7 bases align to TRBD1. The V segment lost 2 bases and the J segment 0 bases; nucleotides outside the gene matches: 4. The CDR3 is made up of 16 amino acids. Germline V gene sequence: CDR1 MNHNS, CDR2 SASEGT. For the CDR3, the DNA is TGTGCCAGCAGTGAAACAGGGGTAACCTCTGGAAACACCATATATTTT. Its translation: CASSETGVTSGNTIYF.

V and J are TRBV5-1 and TRBJ2-7; D unresolved. CDR1 is SGHRS, CDR2 YFSETQ, per germline. This CDR3 is built from 12 residues. V was clipped by 4 bases and J by 3 bases, with 8 bases between them. DNA of the CDR3: TGCGCCAGCAGCCCCTCGGGCTACGAGCAGTACTTC. Translation: CASSPSGYEQYF.

This clone was observed a single time. This chain connects TRBV20-1 to TRBJ1-2; D uncertain. This CDR3 has 11 residues. V was clipped by 7 bases and J by 1 base, with 7 bases between them. The germline V gene has CDR1 DFQATT and CDR2 SNEGSKA (reference sequence). CDR3: CSVRINYGYTF. The CDR3 DNA reads as TGCAGTGTTCGGATTAACTATGGCTACACCTTC.

This rearrangement joins TRBV7-8 to TRBJ2-6; 8 bases are a match to TRBD2. CDR3 length: 18 residues. Germline CDR1 and CDR2: SGHVS and FQNEAQ. J lost 2 bases, V lost 1 base, and 7 bases had no gene match. The CDR3 DNA reads as TGTGCCAGCAGCTTAGGGGGCGGGAGGAAGGCTGGGGCCAACGTCCTGACTTTC. This sequence encodes CASSLGGGRKAGANVLTF. Looking up the rest from reference TRBV7-8 and TRBJ2-6 gives the full variable domain: GAGVSQSPRYKVAKRGQDVALRCDPISGHVSLFWYQQALGQGPEFLTYFQNEAQLDKSGLPSDRFFAERPEGSVSTLKIQRTQQEDSAVYLCASSLGGGRKAGANVLTFGAGSRLTVL.

The V gene is TRBV5-1, the J gene TRBJ1-4, with D tentatively TRBD1 (5 bases). CDR1 is SGHRS, CDR2 YFSETQ, per germline. V shed 4 bases and J shed 6 bases, with 13 bases lying between them. This CDR3 is 14 amino acids long. This CDR3 reads CASSRYGGDEKLFF. The CDR3 DNA sequence: TGCGCCAGCAGCCGTTACGGGGGAGATGAAAAACTGTTTTTT.

This sequence joins TRBV19 and TRBJ1-1, with TRBD1 as a possible D gene (6 bases). The V and J ends lost 3 bases and 1 base respectively, with 15 bases between them. This CDR3 is built from 16 residues. The V gene's germline CDR1 is LNHDA and CDR2 SQIVND (reference sequence). The CDR3 loop is CASSIQGQAANTEAFF. DNA for the CDR3: TGTGCCAGTAGTATCCAGGGGCAAGCGGCGAACACTGAAGCTTTCTTT.

The rearrangement joins TRBV10-2 to TRBJ2-3; 9 bases align to TRBD2. The CDR3 contains 14 residues. V was clipped by 10 bases and J by 3 bases; unmatched bases: 8. Germline CDR1 WSHSY, CDR2 SAAADI. CDR3: CATCVGLATDTQYF. The CDR3 DNA follows: TGCGCCACCTGTGTTGGACTAGCGACAGATACGCAGTATTTT.

J is TRBJ2-4 and V is TRBV7-9; D is perhaps TRBD2 (6 bases). V shed 5 bases and J shed 8 bases, with 16 bases lying between them. This CDR3 is 14 amino acids long. In germline, CDR1 is SEHNR, CDR2 FQNEAQ (reference sequence). The CDR3 sequence: CASSRRAGSDIQYF. Written as DNA, the CDR3 is TGTGCCAGCAGCCGAAGGGCGGGGTCCGACATTCAGTACTTC.

This clone was seen a few times. The chain links TRBV10-3 to TRBJ1-6; the D gene is possibly TRBD1 (5 bases). This CDR3 comprises 15 residues. CDR1 and CDR2 (germline): ENHRY, SYGVKD. Trimming stripped 0 bases from V and 8 bases from J, with 11 bases between. The CDR3 nucleotides are TGTGCCATCAGTGAGTCGCTGGGACGGGATTCACCCCTCCACTTT. Translation: CAISESLGRDSPLHF.

The rearrangement uses TRBV27 and TRBJ2-1; D is uncertain. The V and J ends lost 0 bases and 5 bases respectively, with 11 bases between them. The germline CDR1 and CDR2 sequences are MNHEY and SMNVEV (reference sequence). This CDR3 is built from 15 residues. CDR3 in DNA: TGTGCCAGCAGTTTATCCGGGCAGCCTAACAATGAGCAGTTCTTC. Its translation: CASSLSGQPNNEQFF.

The genes are TRBV2 and TRBJ1-1, with 11 nucleotides matching TRBD1. The CDR3 spans 14 residues. Trimming cost V 4 bases and J 5 bases; bases outside gene matches: 3. Germline V gene lookup returns CDR1 SNHLY and CDR2 FYNNEI. The CDR3 DNA reads TGTGCCAGCAGTGTGGGACAGGGGGAGACTGAAGCTTTCTTT. It specifies CASSVGQGETEAFF.

This chain uses TRBV7-2 with TRBJ2-7; TRBD1 matches 7 bases. The CDR3 has 15 residues. Germline assignment: CDR1 SGHTA and CDR2 FQGNSA. Trimming at V came to 2 bases and at J to 2 bases, leaving 6 bases not matched to a gene. This CDR3 is CASSLSPGQPYEQYF. In DNA form, the CDR3 reads TGTGCCAGCAGCTTATCCCCGGGACAGCCCTACGAGCAGTACTTC.